This passage covers 7 T cell receptor beta chains from one sample sequenced in a study of Ad26.COV2.S vaccination and SARS-CoV-2 variants. Clones were sequenced by immunoSEQ multiplex PCR, and TCRdb holds only the in-frame ones, with some missing. The repertoire holds some 330,000 clones, with roughly 90% as singletons. Regarding treatment: approximately 18 received Ad26.COV2.S at low or high dose, single or two shots; about 5 received placebo; per-sample allocation not given. Specimen acquisition occurred on day 63 following the initial vaccine or placebo injection. The sample was peripheral blood, taken in a trial of Ad26.COV2.S vaccine versus placebo. The source is a person aged 18-60 years who received the Ad26.COV2.S COVID-19 vaccine or a placebo.

This clone appeared a single time. The chain joins TRBV29-1 to TRBJ1-1, with 8 bases identical to TRBD1. CDR1 is SQVTM, CDR2 ANQGSEA, per germline. V trimming: 6 bases; J trimming: 7 bases; junction bases outside the gene matches: 7. The CDR3 is 12 residues long. CDR3 residues: CSVMGQAHEAFF. In nucleotides, the CDR3 is TGCAGCGTCATGGGACAGGCTCATGAAGCTTTCTTT.

This chain links TRBV19 with TRBJ2-6; 8 nucleotides agree with TRBD1. V gave up 7 bases and J gave up 4 bases; unmatched junction bases: 12. The CDR3 is 17 residues long. CDR1 is LNHDA, CDR2 SQIVND, per germline (reference sequence). CDR3 protein: CASTRRQGNSGANVLTF. For the CDR3, the DNA is TGTGCCAGTACCCGGAGACAGGGGAATAGCGGGGCCAACGTCCTGACTTTC.

Here the CDR3 reads CASSPGPNTGELFF. DNA for the CDR3: TGTGCCAGCAGTCCCGGACCTAACACCGGGGAGCTGTTTTTT. The V and J genes are TRBV27 and TRBJ2-2; no clear D gene. The V and J ends lost 5 bases and 2 bases respectively, with 9 bases between them. The length of the CDR3 is 14 residues. Germline V gene sequence: CDR1 MNHEY, CDR2 SMNVEV (reference sequence).

This rearrangement joins TRBV7-2 to TRBJ1-3; tentatively, D is TRBD1 (6 bases). The germline V and J ends were trimmed by 4 bases and 1 base, with 11 bases remaining between them. This CDR3 region has 15 residues. CDR1 and CDR2 (germline): SGHTA, FQGNSA. CDR3 nucleotides: TGTGCCAGCAGCTGGGGGGCAATTTCTGGAAACACCATATATTTT. Translating gives CASSWGAISGNTIYF.

The rearrangement joins TRBV7-9 to TRBJ2-3; D could derive from TRBD1 or TRBD2 (5 bases each). Germline V gene lookup returns CDR1 SEHNR and CDR2 FQNEAQ (reference sequence). The CDR3 is 18 amino acids. The V end lost 5 bases, the J end lost 2 bases, and 23 bases lay between the germline ends. CDR3 sequence (DNA): TGTGCCAGCAGCGACAGCCCTGGGCGGGTTGCGGCCACAGATACGCAGTATTTT. It codes for CASSDSPGRVAATDTQYF. Variable domain in full (rest from reference TRBV7-9 and TRBJ2-3): DTGVSQNPRHKITKRGQNVTFRCDPISEHNRLYWYRQTLGQGPEFLTYFQNEAQLEKSRLLSDRFSAERPKGSFSTLEIQRTEQGDSAMYLCASSDSPGRVAATDTQYFGPGTRLTVL.

The V call is TRBV7-6, the J call TRBJ2-7, with D hard to call. This CDR3 has 15 residues. Germline lookup yields CDR1 SGHVS and CDR2 FNYEAQ. The V end was cut by 3 bases, the J end by 0 bases, with 12 bases between. The CDR3 loop is CASSFTAGSSYEQYF. CDR3 nucleotides: TGTGCCAGCAGCTTCACAGCAGGATCCTCCTACGAGCAGTACTTC.

This clone has only one observation. The chain carries TRBV13 and TRBJ2-3, with D possibly TRBD2 on 6 matching bases. V lost 5 bases to trimming and J lost 4 bases, with 13 bases between them. Germline loops: CDR1 PRHDT, CDR2 FYEKMQ (reference sequence). The CDR3 consists of 14 residues. The CDR3 loop reads CASSATTGADTQYF. The CDR3 coding sequence is TGTGCCAGCAGCGCGACGACGGGAGCAGATACGCAGTATTTT.